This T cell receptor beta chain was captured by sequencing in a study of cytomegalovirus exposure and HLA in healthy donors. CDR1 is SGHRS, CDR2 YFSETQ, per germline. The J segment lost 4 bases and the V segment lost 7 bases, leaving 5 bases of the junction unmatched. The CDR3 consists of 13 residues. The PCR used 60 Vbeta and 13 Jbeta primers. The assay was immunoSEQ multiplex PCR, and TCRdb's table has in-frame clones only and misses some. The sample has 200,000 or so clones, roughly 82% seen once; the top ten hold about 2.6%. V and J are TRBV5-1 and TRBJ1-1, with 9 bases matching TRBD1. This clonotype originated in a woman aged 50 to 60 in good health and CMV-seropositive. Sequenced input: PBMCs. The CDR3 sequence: CASGETGGTEAFF. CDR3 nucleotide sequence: TGCGCCAGCGGCGAGACAGGGGGCACTGAAGCTTTCTTT.